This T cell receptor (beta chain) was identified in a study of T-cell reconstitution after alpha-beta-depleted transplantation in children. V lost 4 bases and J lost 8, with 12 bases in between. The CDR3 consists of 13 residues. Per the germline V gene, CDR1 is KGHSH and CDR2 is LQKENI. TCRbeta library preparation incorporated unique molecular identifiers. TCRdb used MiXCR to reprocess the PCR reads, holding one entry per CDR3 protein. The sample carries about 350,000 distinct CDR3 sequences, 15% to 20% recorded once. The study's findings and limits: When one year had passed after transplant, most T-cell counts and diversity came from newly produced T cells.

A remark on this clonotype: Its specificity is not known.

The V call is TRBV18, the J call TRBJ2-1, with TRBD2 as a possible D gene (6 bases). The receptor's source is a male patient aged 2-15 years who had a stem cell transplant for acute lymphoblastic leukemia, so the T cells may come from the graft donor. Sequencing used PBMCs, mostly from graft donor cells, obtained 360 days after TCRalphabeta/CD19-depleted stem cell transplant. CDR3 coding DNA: TGTGCCAGCTCACTCGGGAGTTTCGATGAGCAGTTCTTC. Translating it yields CASSLGSFDEQFF.